The clone carrying this TCR beta chain was seen ten or more times. Its antigen is unidentified. Germline V gives CDR1 SQVTM, CDR2 ANQGSEA. This CDR3 has 15 amino acids. Trimming cost V 3 bases and J 3 bases; bases outside gene matches: 7. These data come from a study of human T cells and chemical hapten exposure. Study at large: Patch tests containing 0.01% DPC, applied to the upper back, were read at 6 days. The cohort included alopecia areata under or over 50% scalp, totalis and universalis.

Whole-study results and caveats: Against controls, expanded TCRs gave rise to significantly more large CDR3 similarity clusters.

As to time point: patch test 3, about 24 weeks after DPC sensitization. As for treatment: therapeutic diphenylcyclopropenone sensitization with weekly scalp DPC. For the library, individual cDNA molecules each received unique molecular identifiers. Via MiXCR, TCRdb re-called the RACE reads, giving one row per CDR3 protein. The sample carries more than 45,000 distinct CDR3 sequences, approximately 13% recorded once. The chain links TRBV29-1 to TRBJ2-1; 8 bases fit TRBD2. This clonotype was sampled from a young man with alopecia areata. Some clones in this sample may be carry-over from other donors' samples. This material consisted of whole blood, taken in connection with sensitization to the hapten diphenylcyclopropenone (DPC). CDR3 in amino acids: CSVERAGGNYNEQFF. The DNA for the CDR3 is TGCAGCGTTGAGCGCGCGGGGGGTAACTACAATGAGCAGTTCTTC.